The 13 T cell receptor beta chains given below trace back to one sample, sequenced in a study of CD8 T cells in ankylosing spondylitis. TCRdb fed the 5' RACE reads into MiXCR, producing one record per CDR3 protein. This repertoire shows about 750,000 distinct CDR3 sequences, around 20% found once; its top ten account for under 20%. Findings and limits, study-wide: One TCR beta motif, made up of several highly homologous variants, appeared characteristic of ankylosing spondylitis blood.

Their antigen targets remain unknown. The sequencing input was blood, either unsorted or a sorted T cell fraction (not recorded which). The receptors stem from a male donor with ankylosing spondylitis.

Only a few counts were recorded for this clonotype. The V and J genes are TRBV11-2 and TRBJ2-7; TRBD2 aligns across 16 bases. The CDR3 has 21 amino acids. The germline V gene encodes CDR1 SGHAT and CDR2 FQNNGV. J lost 3 bases, V lost 1 base, and 15 bases had no gene match. The CDR3 DNA follows: TGTGCCAGCAGCTTAGTTTCGGGACTAGCGGGAGGGCCCTCAATCTACTACGAGCAGTACTTC. Its translation is CASSLVSGLAGGPSIYYEQYF.

The genes are TRBV5-1 and TRBJ2-7; TRBD2 aligns across 9 bases. This CDR3 region has 14 residues. The V and J ends lost 4 bases and 4 bases, in that order; junction bases with no gene match: 6. CDR1 SGHRS and CDR2 YFSETQ come from the germline V gene. As DNA, the CDR3 is TGCGCCAGCAGCATTAGCGGGAGAGGGTACGAGCAGTACTTC. Translation gives CASSISGRGYEQYF.

This sequence joins TRBV29-1 and TRBJ1-1, with D maybe TRBD1 (6 bases). Germline V CDR1 and CDR2: SQVTM, ANQGSEA. This CDR3 has 13 residues. V gave up 4 bases and J gave up 0 bases, with 9 bases separating them. The DNA of the CDR3 is TGCAGCGTTGGTGGGGGGCTGAACACTGAAGCTTTCTTT. Protein product: CSVGGGLNTEAFF.

This clonotype was recorded many times. The chain uses TRBV29-1 and TRBJ2-1; D not certain. In germline, CDR1 is SQVTM, CDR2 ANQGSEA. V was clipped by 2 bases and J by 7 bases, with 9 bases between them. The CDR3 consists of 12 residues. The CDR3, as DNA: TGCAGCGTTGAACTTTATCGGAATGAGCAGTTCTTC. Protein sequence: CSVELYRNEQFF.

The table lists this clonotype with a few counts. The rearrangement links TRBV7-2 to TRBJ2-7, with 7 positions matching TRBD2. Germline V CDR1 and CDR2: SGHTA, FQGNSA. There are 16 residues in the CDR3. J gave up 2 bases and V 5 bases, and 12 bases lay outside the gene matches. For the CDR3, the DNA is TGTGCCAGCAGCGTACTAGCGCTCTGGGGGGCCTACGAGCAGTACTTC. Residues: CASSVLALWGAYEQYF.

This clonotype appeared a few times. This rearrangement joins TRBV7-8 to TRBJ2-7, with D tentatively TRBD1 (7 bases). Trimming cost V 5 bases and J 3 bases, with 20 bases left between them. The length of the CDR3 is 16 residues. Germline-derived CDR1 and CDR2 are SGHVS and FQNEAQ. CDR3 protein: CASSLQGGDRDYEQYF. DNA for the CDR3: TGTGCCAGCAGCCTCCAAGGAGGGGACAGAGACTACGAGCAGTACTTC.

The chain joins TRBV12-3 or TRBV12-4 to TRBJ2-7; TRBD2 is a possible D gene (6 bases). The CDR3 runs 13 residues. V gave up 8 bases and J gave up 0 bases, with 11 bases separating them. As DNA, the CDR3 is TGTGCCAGCGGAGCGGGTATCTCCTACGAGCAGTACTTC. This gives the protein CASGAGISYEQYF.

This chain uses TRBV10-3 with TRBJ2-7; weak D call: TRBD1 (6 bases). CDR1 and CDR2 from the germline V gene are ENHRY and SYGVKD. Trimming took 4 bases from V and 2 from J, leaving 6 bases between them. The CDR3 runs to 12 residues. CDR3 sequence reads: CAISAGAYEQYF. The CDR3 region has the DNA TGTGCCATCAGTGCAGGGGCCTACGAGCAGTACTTC.

This clonotype has a handful of counts. The chain employs TRBV29-1 and TRBJ2-3; D not certain. Germline V gene lookup returns CDR1 SQVTM and CDR2 ANQGSEA. CDR3 length: 16 amino acids. The V end was cut by 4 bases, the J end by 2 bases, with 19 bases between. CDR3 sequence reads: CSVAQSAYSATDTQYF. Here the CDR3 DNA reads TGCAGCGTTGCCCAGAGCGCTTACAGTGCCACAGATACGCAGTATTTT.

In its sample, this clonotype was seen a few times. The chain uses TRBV12-3 or TRBV12-4 and TRBJ1-4; no firm D call. CDR3 length: 14 amino acids. V gave up 1 base and J gave up 5 bases, with 8 bases separating them. The CDR3 DNA reads as TGTGCCAGCAGTTTAGGTGGATTCAATGAAAAACTGTTTTTT. Amino acids: CASSLGGFNEKLFF.

This clonotype has a handful of counts. This chain connects TRBV28 to TRBJ2-3; 12 positions match TRBD2. Unmatched junction bases numbered 7, after V lost 1 base and J lost 2 bases. The CDR3 runs 18 residues. CDR1 is MDHEN, CDR2 SYDVKM, per germline. The DNA of the CDR3 is TGTGCCAGCAGTTTATACCGGACTAGCGGGGATATCACAGATACGCAGTATTTT. Translation: CASSLYRTSGDITDTQYF.

The chain couples TRBV4-2 to TRBJ2-1, with a weak D call TRBD1 (6 bases). Trimming shortened V by 0 bases and J by 10 bases, and 13 bases separated the two germline ends. The length of the CDR3 is 14 residues. The V gene's germline CDR1 is LGHNA and CDR2 YNFKEQ. In nucleotides, the CDR3 is TGTGCCAGCAGCCAAGATTCCGGACAGAGAGAGCAGTTCTTC. This sequence encodes CASSQDSGQREQFF.

The chain recombines TRBV5-1 with TRBJ2-3; tentatively, D is TRBD2 (5 bases). The germline V and J ends were trimmed by 4 bases and 2 bases, with 14 bases remaining between them. The CDR3 is 15 amino acids. The V gene's germline CDR1 is SGHRS and CDR2 YFSETQ. CDR3 residues: CASSRDGGSTDTQYF. The CDR3 coding sequence is TGCGCCAGCAGCCGGGATGGCGGCTCCACAGATACGCAGTATTTT.